Listed below are T cell receptor beta chains from one sample, sequenced in a study of shared T cell receptors in the human thymus. Sequencing was performed with immunoSEQ multiplex PCR; in TCRdb, only in-frame clones are kept and a portion is missing. The data show 640,000 or so clones, about 90% seen once. The sample was also reused in another study, on human thymus T cells.

The specimen was thymocytes. These TCRs come from a boy under three years old with a congenital heart defect. Both conserved end residues are part of each CDR3. The order of the fields is D gene, V gene, J gene, CDR3 DNA, CDR3 protein. The D gene is left open where the match is weak.

d_call: TRBD1
v_call: TRBV6-5
j_call: TRBJ1-1
cdr3_nt: TGTGCCAGCAGCAGGGGGACAGAGAACACTGAAGCTTTCTTT
cdr3_aa: CASSRGTENTEAFF

d_call: TRBD1
v_call: TRBV10-1
j_call: TRBJ1-5
cdr3_nt: TGCGCCACTAAGGACAGGGCTAAGCCCCAGCATTTT
cdr3_aa: CATKDRAKPQHF

d_call: .
v_call: TRBV27
j_call: TRBJ1-3
cdr3_nt: TGTGCCAGCAAGAGCCAGGGAGGAACTGGAAACACCATATATTTT
cdr3_aa: CASKSQGGTGNTIYF

d_call: .
v_call: TRBV28
j_call: TRBJ1-4
cdr3_nt: TGTGCCAGCAGTCCATCCCAGGGTAATGAAAAACTGTTTTTT
cdr3_aa: CASSPSQGNEKLFF

d_call: .
v_call: TRBV4-1
j_call: TRBJ1-1
cdr3_nt: TGCGCCAGCAGCCAATTTAGGGGGGGAAGGGCCTCGAATTACGAAGCTTTCTTT
cdr3_aa: CASSQFRGGRASNYEAFF

d_call: .
v_call: TRBV2
j_call: TRBJ1-3
cdr3_nt: TGTGCCCCCGGTCAGAGGTCTGGAAACACCATATATTTT
cdr3_aa: CAPGQRSGNTIYF

d_call: .
v_call: TRBV27
j_call: TRBJ1-5
cdr3_nt: TGTGCCATCGACGTTTCTAGGTCGCCCTGGGGCAGCAATCAGCCCCAGCATTTT
cdr3_aa: CAIDVSRSPWGSNQPQHF

d_call: .
v_call: TRBV6-5
j_call: TRBJ2-1
cdr3_nt: TGTGCCAGCAGCCCCCACTCCTACAATGAGCAGTTCTTC
cdr3_aa: CASSPHSYNEQFF

d_call: TRBD1
v_call: TRBV29-1
j_call: TRBJ1-1
cdr3_nt: TGCAGCGTTGGAGGCAGGGGGACGACTGAAGCTTTCTTT
cdr3_aa: CSVGGRGTTEAFF

d_call: .
v_call: TRBV15
j_call: TRBJ2-3
cdr3_nt: TGTGCCACCAGCAGAGATAGGACGGGGGCAGATACGCAGTATTTT
cdr3_aa: CATSRDRTGADTQYF

d_call: .
v_call: TRBV5-4
j_call: TRBJ1-4
cdr3_nt: TGTGCCAGCAGCTTGGAGGCGGCTCCCGCTAATGAAAAACTGTTTTTT
cdr3_aa: CASSLEAAPANEKLFF

d_call: TRBD2
v_call: TRBV7-3
j_call: TRBJ2-2
cdr3_nt: TGTGCCAGCAGCTTAAATAAGGGTTCTGGCGGGGGGCGGTCCGGGGAGCTGTTTTTT
cdr3_aa: CASSLNKGSGGGRSGELFF

d_call: TRBD1
v_call: TRBV5-6
j_call: TRBJ1-1
cdr3_nt: TGTGCCAGCAGGATGAGGGGGCTGGGAAAGAACACTGAAGCTTTCTTT
cdr3_aa: CASRMRGLGKNTEAFF

d_call: .
v_call: TRBV28
j_call: TRBJ1-5
cdr3_nt: TGTGCCGCAGGGCACTATAGCAATCAGCCCCAGCATTTT
cdr3_aa: CAAGHYSNQPQHF

d_call: .
v_call: TRBV13
j_call: TRBJ2-7
cdr3_nt: TGTGCCAGCAGCTTCGAGAGGAGCTCCTACGAGCAGTACTTC
cdr3_aa: CASSFERSSYEQYF

d_call: .
v_call: TRBV4-1
j_call: TRBJ2-2
cdr3_nt: TGCGCCAGCAGCCAATATAGTTTCCCCCGAGGAGCGGAAGAGGACACCGGGGAGCTGTTTTTT
cdr3_aa: CASSQYSFPRGAEEDTGELFF

d_call: TRBD1
v_call: TRBV27
j_call: TRBJ2-2
cdr3_nt: TGTGCCAGCAGCCTCTACAGGGGGCCCGGGGAGCTGTTTTTT
cdr3_aa: CASSLYRGPGELFF

d_call: .
v_call: TRBV5-4
j_call: TRBJ2-3
cdr3_nt: TGTGCCAGCAGCGAGACTAGCACAGATACGCAGTATTTT
cdr3_aa: CASSETSTDTQYF